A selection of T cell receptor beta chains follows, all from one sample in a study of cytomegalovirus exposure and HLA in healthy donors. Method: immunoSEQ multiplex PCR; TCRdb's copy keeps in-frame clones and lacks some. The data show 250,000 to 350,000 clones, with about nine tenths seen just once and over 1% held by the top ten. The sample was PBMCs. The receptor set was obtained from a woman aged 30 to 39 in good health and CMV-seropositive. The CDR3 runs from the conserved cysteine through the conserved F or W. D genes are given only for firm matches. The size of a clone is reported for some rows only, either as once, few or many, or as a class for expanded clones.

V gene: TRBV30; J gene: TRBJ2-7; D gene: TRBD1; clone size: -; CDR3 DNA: TGTGCCTGGAGCCCTGGACAGGGAGACTACGAGCAGTACTTC; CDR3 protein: CAWSPGQGDYEQYF
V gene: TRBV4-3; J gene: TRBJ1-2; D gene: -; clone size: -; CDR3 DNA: TGCGCCAGCAGCCGCCGTGGAGCAGCTCAGGGCTACACCTTC; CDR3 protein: CASSRRGAAQGYTF
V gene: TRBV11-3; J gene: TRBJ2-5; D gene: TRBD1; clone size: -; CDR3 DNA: TGTGCCAGCAGCTCCAGAAAGGGGGCGTTGGCGGAGACCCAGTACTTC; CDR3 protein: CASSSRKGALAETQYF
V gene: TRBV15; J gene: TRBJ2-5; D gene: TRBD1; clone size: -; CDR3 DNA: TGTGCCACCAGCAGGGGATCAGGGGGCAAGGAGACCCAGTACTTC; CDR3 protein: CATSRGSGGKETQYF
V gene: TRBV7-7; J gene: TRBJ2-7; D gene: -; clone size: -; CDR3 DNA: TGTGCCAGCAGCGCAGACAGGTCCTCCTACGAGCAGTACTTC; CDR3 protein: CASSADRSSYEQYF
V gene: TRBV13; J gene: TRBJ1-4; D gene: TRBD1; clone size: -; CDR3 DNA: TGTGCCAGCAGTAAGAATGACAGGGAGCCGACTTATGAAAAACTGTTTTTT; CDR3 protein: CASSKNDREPTYEKLFF
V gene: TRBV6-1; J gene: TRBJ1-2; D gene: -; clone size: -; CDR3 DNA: TGTGCCAGCAGTGTATGGGTCGGTGGCTACACCTTC; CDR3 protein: CASSVWVGGYTF
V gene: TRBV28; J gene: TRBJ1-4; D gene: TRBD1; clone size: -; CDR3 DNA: TGTGCCAGCAGCAACCGGGACAGCTATAATGAAAAACTGTTTTTT; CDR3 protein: CASSNRDSYNEKLFF
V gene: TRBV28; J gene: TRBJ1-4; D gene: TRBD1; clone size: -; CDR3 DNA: TGTGCCAGCAGTCACAGGGGGACAGATGAAAAACTGTTTTTT; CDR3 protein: CASSHRGTDEKLFF
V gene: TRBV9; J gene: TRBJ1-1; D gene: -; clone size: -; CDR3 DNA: TGTGCCAGCAGCGTAGCCGGCACCAAGAACACTGAAGCTTTCTTT; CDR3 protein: CASSVAGTKNTEAFF
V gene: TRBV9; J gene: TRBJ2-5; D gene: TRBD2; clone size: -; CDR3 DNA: TGTGCCAGCAGCGTGAGACTAGCGGGGGGGCTAGAGACCCAGTACTTC; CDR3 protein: CASSVRLAGGLETQYF
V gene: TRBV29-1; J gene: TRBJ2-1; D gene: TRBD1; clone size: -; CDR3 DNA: TGCAGCGTCTGGACAGGAACAGACTCCTACAATGAGCAGTTCTTC; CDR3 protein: CSVWTGTDSYNEQFF
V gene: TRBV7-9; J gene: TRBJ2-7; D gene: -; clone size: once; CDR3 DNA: TGTGCCAGCAGCCCCGCCCCGCAGGATCCCGAGCAGTACTTC; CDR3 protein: CASSPAPQDPEQYF
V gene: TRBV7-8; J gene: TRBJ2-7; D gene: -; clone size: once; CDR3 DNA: TGTGCCAGCAGCGGCGATTCTGGTTCCTACGAGCAGTACTTC; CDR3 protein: CASSGDSGSYEQYF
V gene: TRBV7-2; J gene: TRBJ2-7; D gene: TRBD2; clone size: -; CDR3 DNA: TGTGCCAGCAGCTTTAGCGGGCCAGCCTACGAGCAGTACTTC; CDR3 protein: CASSFSGPAYEQYF
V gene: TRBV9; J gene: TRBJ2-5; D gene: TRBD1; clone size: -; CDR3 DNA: TGTGCCAGCAGCGGAAAGACAGGGGTTGAGACCCAGTACTTC; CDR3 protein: CASSGKTGVETQYF
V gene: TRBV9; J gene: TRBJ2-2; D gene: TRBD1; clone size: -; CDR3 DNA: TGTGCCAGCAGCGAGTGGACAGGGCTCACCGGGGAGCTGTTTTTT; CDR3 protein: CASSEWTGLTGELFF
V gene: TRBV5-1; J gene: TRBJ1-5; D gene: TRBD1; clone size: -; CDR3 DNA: TGCGCCAGCAGCCCTGGGACAGGCGGTCTGCCCCAGCATTTT; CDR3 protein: CASSPGTGGLPQHF
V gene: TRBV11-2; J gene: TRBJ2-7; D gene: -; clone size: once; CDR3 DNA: TGTGCCAGCAGCCAAATACGAGGGGGGGTCTACGAGCAGTACTTC; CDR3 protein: CASSQIRGGVYEQYF
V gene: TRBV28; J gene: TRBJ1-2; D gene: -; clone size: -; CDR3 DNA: TGTGCCAGCACCCACGGAGTGGGCTATGGCTACACCTTC; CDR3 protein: CASTHGVGYGYTF
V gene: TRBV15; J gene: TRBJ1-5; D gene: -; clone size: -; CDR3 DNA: TGTGCCACCAGCAGAGAAGGGGGCAATCAGCCCCAGCATTTT; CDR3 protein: CATSREGGNQPQHF
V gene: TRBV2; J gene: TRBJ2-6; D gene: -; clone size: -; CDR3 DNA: TGTGCCAGCAGTGATGGTCAGGCTGGGGCCAACGTCCTGACTTTC; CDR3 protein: CASSDGQAGANVLTF
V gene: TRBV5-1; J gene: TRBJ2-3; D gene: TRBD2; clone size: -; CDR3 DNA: TGCGCCAGCAGCCCTAGCGGGCCTAGCACAGATACGCAGTATTTT; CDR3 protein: CASSPSGPSTDTQYF
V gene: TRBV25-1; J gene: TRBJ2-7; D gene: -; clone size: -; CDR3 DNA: TGTGCCAGCAGTGGGACGGTAACCTACGAGCAGTACTTC; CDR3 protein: CASSGTVTYEQYF
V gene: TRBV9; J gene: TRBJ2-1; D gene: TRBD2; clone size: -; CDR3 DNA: TGTGCCAGCAGCTCTGTAGCGGGAAGCTCCTACAATGAGCAGTTCTTC; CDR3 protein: CASSSVAGSSYNEQFF
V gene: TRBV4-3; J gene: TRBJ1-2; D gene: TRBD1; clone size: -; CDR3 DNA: TGCGCCAGCAGCCAATATGGAGACAGGGGGTACTATGGCTACACCTTC; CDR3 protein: CASSQYGDRGYYGYTF
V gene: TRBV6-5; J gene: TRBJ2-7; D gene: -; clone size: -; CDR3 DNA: TGTGCCAGCAGTTACTCGCGTGTAGCGCCCGAGCAGTACTTC; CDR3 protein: CASSYSRVAPEQYF
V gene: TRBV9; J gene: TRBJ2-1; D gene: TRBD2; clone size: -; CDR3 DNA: TGTGCCAGCAGCGTAGCCGGGACTAGCTACAATGAGCAGTTCTTC; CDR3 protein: CASSVAGTSYNEQFF
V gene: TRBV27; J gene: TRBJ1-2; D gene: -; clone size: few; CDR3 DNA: TGTGCCAGCAGTTTGAAGTCAAAGGGCTATGGCTACACCTTC; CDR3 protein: CASSLKSKGYGYTF
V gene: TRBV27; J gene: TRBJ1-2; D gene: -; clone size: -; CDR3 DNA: TGTGCCAGCATGGGCAGACCTAACTATGGCTACACCTTC; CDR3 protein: CASMGRPNYGYTF
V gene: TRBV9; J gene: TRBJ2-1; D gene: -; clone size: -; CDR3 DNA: TGTGCCAGCGGGGGAAACAATGAGCAGTTCTTC; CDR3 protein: CASGGNNEQFF
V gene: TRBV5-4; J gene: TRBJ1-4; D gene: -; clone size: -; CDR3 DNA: TGTGCCAGCAGCTTGGGGGGGGCAGCAGAAAAACTGTTTTTT; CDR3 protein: CASSLGGAAEKLFF
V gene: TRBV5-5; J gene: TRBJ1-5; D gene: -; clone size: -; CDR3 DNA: TGTGCCAGCAGCTTGAAACAAGGGTCGGTGCCCCAGCATTTT; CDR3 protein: CASSLKQGSVPQHF
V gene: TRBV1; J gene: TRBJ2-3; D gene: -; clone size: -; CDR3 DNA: TGCACCAGCAGCCACGGAACCGGGACTAGACTTTCAGACACAGATACGCAGTATTTT; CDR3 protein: CTSSHGTGTRLSDTDTQYF
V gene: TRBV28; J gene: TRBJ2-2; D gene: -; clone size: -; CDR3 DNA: TGTGCCAGCAGTTCCTCGTTCGGGGAGCTGTTTTTT; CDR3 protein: CASSSSFGELFF
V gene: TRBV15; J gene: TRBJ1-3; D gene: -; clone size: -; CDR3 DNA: TGTGCCACCAGCTACCAGGACAGTTTCTCTGGAAACACCATATATTTT; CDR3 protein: CATSYQDSFSGNTIYF
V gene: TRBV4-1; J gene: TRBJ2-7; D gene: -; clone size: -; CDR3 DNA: TGCGCCAGCAGCCGGGACATCGGGTACGAGCAGTACTTC; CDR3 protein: CASSRDIGYEQYF
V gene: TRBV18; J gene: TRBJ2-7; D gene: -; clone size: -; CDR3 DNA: TGTGCCAGCTCACAAGAGTCGGCAGGGGTCTACGAGCAGTACTTC; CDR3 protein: CASSQESAGVYEQYF
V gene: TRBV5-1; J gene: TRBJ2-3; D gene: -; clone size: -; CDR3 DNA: TGCGCCAGCAGACCCGGGGTCGCAGATACGCAGTATTTT; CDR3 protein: CASRPGVADTQYF
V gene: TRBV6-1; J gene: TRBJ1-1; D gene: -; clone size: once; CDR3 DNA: TGTGCCACCTCACTAAGTCACAGTTCAGCTTTCTTT; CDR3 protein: CATSLSHSSAFF
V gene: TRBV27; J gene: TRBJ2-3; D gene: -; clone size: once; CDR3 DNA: TGTGCCAGCAGTTTATCGGGGGGGCCATTTCTAACAGATACGCAGTATTTT; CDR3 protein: CASSLSGGPFLTDTQYF